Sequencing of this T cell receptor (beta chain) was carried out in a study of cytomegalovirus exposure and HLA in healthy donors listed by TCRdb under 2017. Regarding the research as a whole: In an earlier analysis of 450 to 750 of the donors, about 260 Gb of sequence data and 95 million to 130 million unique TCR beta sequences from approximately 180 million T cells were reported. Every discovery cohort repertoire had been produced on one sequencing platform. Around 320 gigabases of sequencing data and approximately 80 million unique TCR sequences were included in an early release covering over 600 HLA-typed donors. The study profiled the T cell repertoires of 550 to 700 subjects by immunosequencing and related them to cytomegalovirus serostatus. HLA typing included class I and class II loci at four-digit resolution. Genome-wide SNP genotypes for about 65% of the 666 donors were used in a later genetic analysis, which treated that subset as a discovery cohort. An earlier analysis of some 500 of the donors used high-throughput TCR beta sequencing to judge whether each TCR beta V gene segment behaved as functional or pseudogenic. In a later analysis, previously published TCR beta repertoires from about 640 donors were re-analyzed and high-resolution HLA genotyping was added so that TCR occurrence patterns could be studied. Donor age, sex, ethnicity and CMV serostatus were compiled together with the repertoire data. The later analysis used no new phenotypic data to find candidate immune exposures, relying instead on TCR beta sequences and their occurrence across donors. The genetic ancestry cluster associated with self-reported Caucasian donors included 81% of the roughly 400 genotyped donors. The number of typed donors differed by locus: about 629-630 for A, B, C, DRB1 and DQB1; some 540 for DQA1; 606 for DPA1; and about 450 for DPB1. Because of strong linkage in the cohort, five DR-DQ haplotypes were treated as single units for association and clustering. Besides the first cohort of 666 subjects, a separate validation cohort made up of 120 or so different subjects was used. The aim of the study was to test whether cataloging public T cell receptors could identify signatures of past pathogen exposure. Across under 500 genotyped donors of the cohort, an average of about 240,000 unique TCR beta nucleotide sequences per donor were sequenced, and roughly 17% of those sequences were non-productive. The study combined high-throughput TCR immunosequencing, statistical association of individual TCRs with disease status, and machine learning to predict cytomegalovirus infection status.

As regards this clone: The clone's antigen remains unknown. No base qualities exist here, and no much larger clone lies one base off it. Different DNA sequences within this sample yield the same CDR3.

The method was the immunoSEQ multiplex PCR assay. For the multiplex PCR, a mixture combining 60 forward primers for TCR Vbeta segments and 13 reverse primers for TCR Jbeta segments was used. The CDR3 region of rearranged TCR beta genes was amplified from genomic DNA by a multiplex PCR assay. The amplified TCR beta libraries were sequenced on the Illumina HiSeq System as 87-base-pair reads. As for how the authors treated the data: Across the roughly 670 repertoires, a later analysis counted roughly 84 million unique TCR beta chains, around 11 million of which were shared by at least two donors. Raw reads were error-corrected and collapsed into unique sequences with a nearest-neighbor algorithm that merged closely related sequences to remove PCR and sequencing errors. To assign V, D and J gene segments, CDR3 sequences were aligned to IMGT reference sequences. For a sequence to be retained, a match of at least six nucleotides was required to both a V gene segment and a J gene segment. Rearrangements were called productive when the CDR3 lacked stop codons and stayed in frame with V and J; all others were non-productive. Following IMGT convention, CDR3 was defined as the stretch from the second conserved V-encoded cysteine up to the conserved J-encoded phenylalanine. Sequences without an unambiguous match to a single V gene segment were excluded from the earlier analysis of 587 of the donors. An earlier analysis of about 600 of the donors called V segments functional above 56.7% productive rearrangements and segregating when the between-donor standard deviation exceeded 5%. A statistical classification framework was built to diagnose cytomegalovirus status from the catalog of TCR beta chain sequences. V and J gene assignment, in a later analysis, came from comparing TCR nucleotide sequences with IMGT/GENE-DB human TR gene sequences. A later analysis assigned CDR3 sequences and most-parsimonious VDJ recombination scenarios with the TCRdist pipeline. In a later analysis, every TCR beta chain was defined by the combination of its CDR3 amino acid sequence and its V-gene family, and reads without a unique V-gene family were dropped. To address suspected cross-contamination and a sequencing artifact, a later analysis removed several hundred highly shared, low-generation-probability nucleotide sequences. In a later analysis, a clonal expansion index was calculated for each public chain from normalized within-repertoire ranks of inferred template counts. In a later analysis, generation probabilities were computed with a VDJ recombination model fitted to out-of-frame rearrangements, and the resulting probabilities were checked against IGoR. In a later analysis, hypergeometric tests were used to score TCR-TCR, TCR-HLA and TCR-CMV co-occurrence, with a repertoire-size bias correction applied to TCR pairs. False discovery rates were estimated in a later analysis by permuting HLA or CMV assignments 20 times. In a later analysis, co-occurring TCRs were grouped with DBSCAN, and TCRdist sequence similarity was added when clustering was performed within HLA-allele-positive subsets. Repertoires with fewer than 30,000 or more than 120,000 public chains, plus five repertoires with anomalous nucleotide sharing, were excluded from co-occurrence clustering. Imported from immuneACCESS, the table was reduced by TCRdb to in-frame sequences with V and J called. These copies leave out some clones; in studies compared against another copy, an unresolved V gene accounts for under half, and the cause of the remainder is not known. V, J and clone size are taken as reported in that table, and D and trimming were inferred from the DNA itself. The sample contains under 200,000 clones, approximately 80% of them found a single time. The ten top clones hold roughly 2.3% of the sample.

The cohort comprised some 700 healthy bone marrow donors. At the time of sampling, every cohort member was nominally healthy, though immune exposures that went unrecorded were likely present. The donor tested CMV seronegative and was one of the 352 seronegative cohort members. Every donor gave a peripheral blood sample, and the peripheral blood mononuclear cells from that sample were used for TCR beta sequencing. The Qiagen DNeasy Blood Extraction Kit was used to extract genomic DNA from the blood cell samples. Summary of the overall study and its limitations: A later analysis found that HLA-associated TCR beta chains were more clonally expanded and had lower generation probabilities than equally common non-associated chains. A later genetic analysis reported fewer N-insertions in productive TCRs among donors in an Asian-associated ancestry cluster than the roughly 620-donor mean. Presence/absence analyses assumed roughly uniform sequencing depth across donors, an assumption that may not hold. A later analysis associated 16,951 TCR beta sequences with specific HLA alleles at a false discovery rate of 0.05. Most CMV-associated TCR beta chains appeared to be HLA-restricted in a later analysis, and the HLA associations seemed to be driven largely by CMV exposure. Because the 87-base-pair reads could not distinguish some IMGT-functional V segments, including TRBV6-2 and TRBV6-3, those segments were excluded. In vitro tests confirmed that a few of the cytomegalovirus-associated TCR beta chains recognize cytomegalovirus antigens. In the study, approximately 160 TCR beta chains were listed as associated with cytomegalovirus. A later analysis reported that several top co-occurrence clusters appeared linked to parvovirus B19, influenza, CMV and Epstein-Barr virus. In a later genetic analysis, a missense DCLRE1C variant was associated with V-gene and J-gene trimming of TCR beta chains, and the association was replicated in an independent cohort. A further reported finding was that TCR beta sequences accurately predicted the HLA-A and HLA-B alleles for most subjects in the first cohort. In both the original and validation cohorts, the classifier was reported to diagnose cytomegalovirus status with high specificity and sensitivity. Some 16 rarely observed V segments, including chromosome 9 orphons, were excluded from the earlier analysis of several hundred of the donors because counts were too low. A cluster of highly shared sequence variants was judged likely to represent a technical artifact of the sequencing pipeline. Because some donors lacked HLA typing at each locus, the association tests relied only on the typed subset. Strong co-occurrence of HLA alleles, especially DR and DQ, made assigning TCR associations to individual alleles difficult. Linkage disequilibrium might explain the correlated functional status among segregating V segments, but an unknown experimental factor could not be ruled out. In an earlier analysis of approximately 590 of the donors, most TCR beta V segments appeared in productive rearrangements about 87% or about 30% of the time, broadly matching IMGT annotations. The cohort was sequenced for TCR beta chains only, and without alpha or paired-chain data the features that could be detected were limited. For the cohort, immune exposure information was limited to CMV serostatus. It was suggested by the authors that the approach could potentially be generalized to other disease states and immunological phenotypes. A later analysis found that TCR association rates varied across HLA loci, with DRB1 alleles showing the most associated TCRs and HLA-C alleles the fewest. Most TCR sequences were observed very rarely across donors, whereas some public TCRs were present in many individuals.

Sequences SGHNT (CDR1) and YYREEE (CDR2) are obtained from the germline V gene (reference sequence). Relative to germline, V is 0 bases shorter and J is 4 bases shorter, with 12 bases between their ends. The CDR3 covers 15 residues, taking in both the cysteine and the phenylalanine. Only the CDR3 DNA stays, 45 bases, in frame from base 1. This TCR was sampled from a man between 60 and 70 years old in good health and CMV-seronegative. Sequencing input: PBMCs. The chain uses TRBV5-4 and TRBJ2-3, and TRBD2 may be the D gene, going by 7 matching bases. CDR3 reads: CASSLGGGAPDTQYF. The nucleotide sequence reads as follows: TGTGCCAGCAGCTTGGGGGGGGGCGCACCAGATACGCAGTATTTT.